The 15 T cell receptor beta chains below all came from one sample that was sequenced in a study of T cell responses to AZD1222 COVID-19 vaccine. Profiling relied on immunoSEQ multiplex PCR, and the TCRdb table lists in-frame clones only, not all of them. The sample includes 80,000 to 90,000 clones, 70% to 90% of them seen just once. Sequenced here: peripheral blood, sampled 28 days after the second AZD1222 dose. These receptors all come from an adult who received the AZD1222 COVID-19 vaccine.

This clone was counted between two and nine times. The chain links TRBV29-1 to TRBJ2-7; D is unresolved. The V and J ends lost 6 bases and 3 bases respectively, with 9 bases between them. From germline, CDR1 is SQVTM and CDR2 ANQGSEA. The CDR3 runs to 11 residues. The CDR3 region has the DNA TGCAGCGTGGCGTCGGGCTACGAGCAGTACTTC. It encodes CSVASGYEQYF.

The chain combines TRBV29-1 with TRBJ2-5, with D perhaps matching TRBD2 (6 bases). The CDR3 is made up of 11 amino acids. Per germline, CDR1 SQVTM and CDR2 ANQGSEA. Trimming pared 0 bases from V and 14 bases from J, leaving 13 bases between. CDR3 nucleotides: TGCAGCGTTGAAGATGTGGGACTTCCTTACTTC. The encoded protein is CSVEDVGLPYF.

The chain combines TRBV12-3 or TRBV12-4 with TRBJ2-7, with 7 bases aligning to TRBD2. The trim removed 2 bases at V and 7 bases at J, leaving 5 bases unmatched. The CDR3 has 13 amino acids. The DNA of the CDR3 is TGTGCCAGCAGTTTAAGTGGGGGGGGTGAGCAGTACTTC. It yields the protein CASSLSGGGEQYF.

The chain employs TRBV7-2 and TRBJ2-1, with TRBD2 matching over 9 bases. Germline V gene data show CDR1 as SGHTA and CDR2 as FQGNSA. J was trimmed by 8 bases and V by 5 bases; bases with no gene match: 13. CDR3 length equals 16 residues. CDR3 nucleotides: TGTGCCAGCAGCCCCCTTGCGGGGGGGCCTGGTTATGAGCAGTTCTTC. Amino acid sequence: CASSPLAGGPGYEQFF.

The CDR3 is CASSQDRVYGYTF. DNA for the CDR3: TGTGCCAGCAGCCAAGACAGGGTTTATGGCTACACCTTC. The rearrangement joins TRBV3-1 (or the pseudogene TRBV3-2) to TRBJ1-2, with D possibly TRBD1 on 5 matching bases. Trimming took 0 bases from V and 5 from J, leaving 7 bases between them. The CDR3 consists of 13 residues. The germline gives CDR1 LGHDT, CDR2 YNNKEL (reference sequence).

The CDR3 loop is CASSPGQGTEAFF. The CDR3 DNA sequence: TGTGCCAGCTCACCGGGACAGGGGACTGAAGCTTTCTTT. This chain links TRBV18 with TRBJ1-1; TRBD1 matches at 10 bases. The CDR3 consists of 13 residues. Losses at the gene ends were 3 bases for V and 5 bases for J; bases not matched to a gene: 0. Per germline, CDR1 KGHSH and CDR2 LQKENI.

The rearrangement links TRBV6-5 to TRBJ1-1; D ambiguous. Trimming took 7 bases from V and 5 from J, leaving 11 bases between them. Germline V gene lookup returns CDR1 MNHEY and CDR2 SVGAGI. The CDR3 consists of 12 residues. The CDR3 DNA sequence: TGTGCCAGCACGGATTTGTTGACTGAAGCTTTCTTT. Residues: CASTDLLTEAFF.

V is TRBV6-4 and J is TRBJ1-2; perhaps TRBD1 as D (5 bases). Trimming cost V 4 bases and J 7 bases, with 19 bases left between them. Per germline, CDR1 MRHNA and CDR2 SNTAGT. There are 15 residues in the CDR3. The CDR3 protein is CASSVVSGGALGYTF. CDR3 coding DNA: TGTGCCAGCAGTGTCGTGTCGGGTGGGGCCCTTGGCTACACCTTC.

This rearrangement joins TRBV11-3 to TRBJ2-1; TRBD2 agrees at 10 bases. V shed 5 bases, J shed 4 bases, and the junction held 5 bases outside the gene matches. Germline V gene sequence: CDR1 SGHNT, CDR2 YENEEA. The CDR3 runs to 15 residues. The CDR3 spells CASSLSGGPYNEQFF. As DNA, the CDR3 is TGTGCCAGCAGCCTTAGCGGGGGGCCGTACAATGAGCAGTTCTTC.

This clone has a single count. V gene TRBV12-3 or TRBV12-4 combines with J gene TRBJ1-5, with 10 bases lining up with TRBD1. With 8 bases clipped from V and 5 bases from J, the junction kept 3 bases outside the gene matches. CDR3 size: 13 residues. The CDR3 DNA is TGTGCCAGCCTAGGGACAGGGGATCAGCCCCAGCATTTT. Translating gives CASLGTGDQPQHF.

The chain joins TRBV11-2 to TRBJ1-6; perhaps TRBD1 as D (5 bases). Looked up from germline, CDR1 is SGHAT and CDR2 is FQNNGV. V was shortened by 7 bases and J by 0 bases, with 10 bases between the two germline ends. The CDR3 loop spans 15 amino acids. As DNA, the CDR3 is TGTGCCAGCAACACCGGGGGCTCCTATAATTCACCCCTCCACTTT. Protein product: CASNTGGSYNSPLHF.

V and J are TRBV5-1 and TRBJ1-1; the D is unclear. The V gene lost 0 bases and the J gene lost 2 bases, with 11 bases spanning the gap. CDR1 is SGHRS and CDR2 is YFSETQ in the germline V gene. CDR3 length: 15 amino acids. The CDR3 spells CASSLDQVGNTEAFF. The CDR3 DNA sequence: TGCGCCAGCAGCTTGGACCAGGTTGGCAACACTGAAGCTTTCTTT.

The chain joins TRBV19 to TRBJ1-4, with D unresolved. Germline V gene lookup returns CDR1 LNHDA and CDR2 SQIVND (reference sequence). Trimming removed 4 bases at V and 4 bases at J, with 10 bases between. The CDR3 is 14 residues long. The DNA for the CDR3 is TGTGCCAGTAGTACCCCTGTCCGTAATGAAAAACTGTTTTTT. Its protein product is CASSTPVRNEKLFF.

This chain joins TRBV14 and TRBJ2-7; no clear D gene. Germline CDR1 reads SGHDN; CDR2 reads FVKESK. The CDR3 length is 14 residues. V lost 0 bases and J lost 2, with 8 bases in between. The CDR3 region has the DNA TGTGCCAGCAGCCAAGATCAGTACGCCTACGAGCAGTACTTC. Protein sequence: CASSQDQYAYEQYF.

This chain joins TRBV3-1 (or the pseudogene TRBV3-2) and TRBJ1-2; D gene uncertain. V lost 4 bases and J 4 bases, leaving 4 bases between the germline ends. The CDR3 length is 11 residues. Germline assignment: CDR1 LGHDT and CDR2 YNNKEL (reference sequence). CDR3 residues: CASSLGYGYTF. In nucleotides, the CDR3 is TGTGCCAGCAGCCTTGGCTATGGCTACACCTTC.